Included here is one TCR beta chain sequence, with context. Its specificity is not known. Germline V CDR1 and CDR2: MNHEY, SVGAGI. This CDR3 region has 14 residues. V dropped 6 bases and J dropped 5 bases, with 17 bases sitting between them. Sequencing used immunoSEQ multiplex PCR; TCRdb keeps in-frame clones, though not all of them. Of around 17,000 clones in the sample, 67% were seen once. The data are from a study of neoadjuvant anti-PD-1 for oral cavity cancer. Study outcomes and limitations: With a few patients per group, TCR findings need larger cohorts. Post-nivolumab, blood T cell clonality was significantly elevated in non-responders.

The TCR sequence derives from a person between 35 and 79 years old with oral cavity squamous cell carcinoma. The chain employs TRBV6-5 and TRBJ2-7; D might be TRBD2 (5 bases). The sample in question was PBMCs, obtained before nivolumab (anti-PD-1) treatment. Here the CDR3 DNA reads TGTGCCAGCAGCAGGCCGGGCTCGCGGGACGAGCAGTACTTC. Its translation: CASSRPGSRDEQYF.